This T cell receptor beta chain was identified in a study of blood T cell repertoires in COVID-19. This CDR3 comprises 15 residues. Germline CDR1 reads SGHNT; CDR2 reads YENEEA. Trimming cost V 1 base and J 2 bases, with 9 bases left between them. Per the original methods: Estimated nucleated cell counts came from reference gene primer amplification. Sequencing used immunoSEQ multiplex PCR; TCRdb keeps in-frame clones, though not all of them. Clone size and V and J calls were adopted from that table, with D and trimming inferred from the DNA. The table has roughly 160,000 clones, around two thirds seen once.

Specimen: peripheral blood. The chain is built from TRBV11-3 and TRBJ2-1; weak D call: TRBD2 (6 bases). This sequence originates from a woman older than 75 with acute or convalescent COVID-19. CDR3 DNA sequence: TGTGCCAGCAGCTTAGGAGCGGGTACCTACAATGAGCAGTTCTTC. Its protein is CASSLGAGTYNEQFF.